A selection of T cell receptor beta chains follows, all from one sample in a study of CD8+CD57+ T cells in acquired aplastic anemia. In TCRdb, the reads were re-called with MiXCR into one record per CDR3 protein. The table includes 200,000 to 300,000 distinct CDR3 sequences, around 82% detected once. The sample consisted of sorted CD4+, CD8+, or CD8+CD57+ T cells (not recorded which) from PBMCs. The receptors stem from a human donor with aplastic anemia. CDR3s include the opening cysteine and the closing phenylalanine or tryptophan. Each record gives: CDR3 length, J gene, clone size, D gene, V gene, CDR3 protein, CDR3 DNA. A D gene is named only where the DNA matches it firmly. Rows give clone size only sometimes, using once, few, many, or a class for an expanded clone.

>14|TRBJ1-6|once|.|TRBV20-1
CSASRGTDNSPLHF
TGCAGTGCTAGTAGGGGGACGGATAATTCACCCCTCCACTTT
>11|TRBJ2-2|.|.|TRBV7-2
CASSRTGELFF
TGTGCCAGCAGTCGCACCGGGGAGCTGTTTTTT
>15|TRBJ2-1|.|TRBD2|TRBV5-1
CASSAFGLAANEQFF
TGTGCCAGCAGCGCATTCGGACTAGCCGCCAATGAGCAGTTCTTC
>14|TRBJ1-1|.|.|TRBV19
CASTGDIRNTEAFF
TGTGCCAGTACGGGCGACATACGAAACACTGAAGCTTTCTTT
>14|TRBJ2-1|.|TRBD1|TRBV7-2
CASSQDRSYNEQFF
TGTGCCAGCAGCCAGGACAGGAGCTACAATGAGCAGTTCTTC
>13|TRBJ2-7|.|.|TRBV7-2
CASSSNRGGEQYF
TGTGCCAGCAGCTCCAACAGGGGAGGCGAGCAGTACTTC
>12|TRBJ2-1|few|.|TRBV29-1
CSVDQAQAKQFF
TGCAGCGTTGATCAGGCGCAGGCGAAGCAGTTCTTC
>15|TRBJ2-5|.|.|TRBV9
CASSADSACDNTQYF
TGTGCCAGCAGCGCTGACAGCGCCTGCGATAATACACAGTACTTC
>15|TRBJ2-3|once|.|TRBV19
CASSITRGSTDTQYF
TGTGCCAGTAGTATTACAAGGGGATCCACAGATACGCAGTATTTT
>17|TRBJ2-1|many|TRBD2|TRBV7-9
CASSRLDSGRGGNEQFF
TGTGCCAGCAGCCGGTTGGATAGCGGGAGGGGGGGGAATGAGCAGTTCTTC
>12|TRBJ2-3|many|.|TRBV7-8
CASSPSPDTQYF
TGTGCCAGCAGCCCGAGTCCCGATACGCAGTATTTT
>15|TRBJ2-1|.|TRBD1|TRBV6-1
CASKRGQGVHNEQFF
TGTGCCAGCAAGAGGGGCCAGGGGGTCCACAATGAGCAGTTCTTC
>15|TRBJ2-2|.|.|TRBV19
CASSIDTGAYRELFF
TGTGCCAGTAGTATAGATACCGGAGCCTACAGGGAGCTGTTCTTT
>12|TRBJ1-2|.|.|TRBV20-1
CSAKRGNYGYTF
TGCAGTGCTAAACGGGGTAACTATGGCTACACCTTC
>13|TRBJ2-3|.|.|TRBV29-1
CSVDVGVLDTQYF
TGCAGCGTTGACGTGGGGGTCCTAGATACGCAGTATTTT
>13|TRBJ2-5|once|.|TRBV4-1
CASSQAGRETQYF
TGCGCCAGCAGCCAAGCGGGTCGGGAGACCCAGTACTTC